These 23 T cell receptor beta chains were sequenced from one sample in a study of blood T cell repertoires in COVID-19 (dated by TCRdb to between 2020 and 2021). Libraries were constructed by the immunoSEQ multiplex PCR assay. What TCRdb holds here is the immuneACCESS table cut down to in-frame rearrangements. Part of the clones is not present; checked against another copy, under half of the missing clones reflect an unresolved V gene, and the others are unexplained. The sample has more than 95,000 clones on record, roughly 84% of them singletons. Of the sample, more than 5.5% falls within the top ten clones. The sequencing input was peripheral blood. The receptors were gathered from a human donor in a cohort sampled during active COVID-19.

The chain employs TRBV11-2 and TRBJ2-7; 10 positions match TRBD2. Germline V lookup: CDR1 SGHAT, CDR2 FQNNGV. The CDR3 loop spans 15 amino acids. The J segment lost 3 bases and the V segment lost 5 bases, leaving 7 bases of the junction unmatched. CDR3 DNA sequence: TGTGCCAGCAGCCGCGCTAGCGGGAGTTTCTACGAGCAGTACTTC. This codes for CASSRASGSFYEQYF.

This chain joins TRBV5-4 and TRBJ2-2; 8 bases agree with TRBD1. J was trimmed by 3 bases and V by 3 bases; bases with no gene match: 1. Per the germline V gene, CDR1 is SGHNT and CDR2 is YYREEE (reference sequence). The CDR3 has 14 residues. The CDR3 spells CASSSGGDTGELFF. The CDR3 region has the DNA TGTGCCAGCAGCTCAGGGGGCGACACCGGGGAGCTGTTTTTT.

The chain recombines TRBV6-1 with TRBJ1-2; 9 bases align to TRBD1. The germline V gene has CDR1 MNHNS and CDR2 SASEGT. V was pared by 0 bases and J by 7 bases, with 9 bases of the junction left unmatched. This CDR3 contains 16 residues. The CDR3 sequence is CASSEAPGQGRGGYTF. The DNA for the CDR3 is TGTGCCAGCAGTGAAGCGCCTGGACAGGGGAGGGGTGGCTACACCTTC.

The V gene is TRBV3-1 (or the pseudogene TRBV3-2), the J gene TRBJ2-1; 8 bases line up with TRBD2. Trimming at V came to 5 bases and at J to 6 bases, leaving 9 bases not matched to a gene. Germline assignment: CDR1 LGHDT and CDR2 YNNKEL (reference sequence). The CDR3 length is 15 residues. Written as DNA, the CDR3 is TGTGCCAGCAGCACCCGGACTAGCTCAGCCAATGAGCAGTTCTTC. This gives the protein CASSTRTSSANEQFF.

The gene calls are TRBV2 and TRBJ2-7, with 11 nucleotides matching TRBD1. CDR3 size: 17 residues. V was pared by 3 bases and J by 2 bases, with 9 bases of the junction left unmatched. CDR1 is SNHLY, CDR2 FYNNEI, per germline. The CDR3 DNA reads TGTGCCAGCAGTGATTTTTTTGGGGACAGGGGGACCTACGAGCAGTACTTC. Its protein is CASSDFFGDRGTYEQYF.

This sequence joins TRBV3-1 (or the pseudogene TRBV3-2) and TRBJ2-7; 11 positions agree with TRBD2. Germline CDR1 is LGHDT and CDR2 is YNNKEL (reference sequence). The CDR3 has 18 amino acids. J was trimmed by 0 bases and V by 2 bases; bases with no gene match: 9. The CDR3 reads CASSQLAGGGFSSYEQYF. Here the CDR3 DNA reads TGTGCCAGCAGCCAACTAGCGGGAGGCGGATTCAGCTCCTACGAGCAGTACTTC.

The rearrangement uses TRBV11-2 and TRBJ1-4; TRBD1 might be the D (5 bases). This CDR3 region has 13 residues. From germline, CDR1 is SGHAT and CDR2 FQNNGV. The V end was cut by 1 base, the J end by 7 bases, with 7 bases between. The CDR3 loop is CASSLGQTEKLFF. Here the CDR3 DNA reads TGTGCCAGCAGCTTAGGACAGACTGAAAAACTGTTTTTT.

The gene calls are TRBV10-3 and TRBJ2-7; possible D gene TRBD2, 7 bases. The V gene lost 8 bases and the J gene lost 1 base, with 15 bases spanning the gap. The germline CDR1 and CDR2 sequences are ENHRY and SYGVKD. This CDR3 has 14 residues. The DNA for the CDR3 is TGTGCCATCCGGGGGGCAGGGACTTCCTACGAGCAGTACTTC. Amino acids: CAIRGAGTSYEQYF.

The chain has TRBV28 and TRBJ2-5, with a possible D match to TRBD1 (5 bases). The CDR3 sequence is 13 residues long. Looked up from germline, CDR1 is MDHEN and CDR2 is SYDVKM. The V gene lost 7 bases and the J gene lost 7 bases, with 16 bases spanning the gap. The CDR3 nucleotides are TGTGCCAGCAATCGGGCAGGGCCGGCGACCCAGTACTTC. Encoded protein: CASNRAGPATQYF.

The J gene is TRBJ2-7, the V gene TRBV25-1; D is perhaps TRBD1 (6 bases). Germline CDR1 is MGHDK and CDR2 is SYGVNS. The germline V and J ends were trimmed by 4 bases and 5 bases, with 12 bases remaining between them. The CDR3 length is 13 residues. This CDR3 reads CASSVQGFDEQYF. DNA for the CDR3: TGTGCCAGCAGTGTACAGGGTTTTGACGAGCAGTACTTC.

In nucleotides, the CDR3 is TGCGCCAGCAGCTGGGGGACAGGGTCTGGCGGATACGAGCAGTACTTC. It is translated as CASSWGTGSGGYEQYF. The gene calls are TRBV5-1 and TRBJ2-7; 9 bases are shared with TRBD1. Germline V lookup: CDR1 SGHRS, CDR2 YFSETQ. This CDR3 comprises 16 residues. The V gene end was trimmed by 3 bases and the J gene end by 4 bases; junction bases not matched to a gene: 11.

The J gene is TRBJ2-7, the V gene TRBV6-5, with D possibly matching TRBD1 (6 bases). The V end lost 2 bases, the J end lost 3 bases, and 14 bases lay between the germline ends. Germline V gene lookup returns CDR1 MNHEY and CDR2 SVGAGI. CDR3 length: 15 residues. CDR3 sequence reads: CASSYGDGQNYEQYF. The CDR3 DNA sequence: TGTGCCAGCAGTTACGGCGATGGACAGAACTACGAGCAGTACTTC.

This clone turned up a few times. The V call is TRBV9, the J call TRBJ1-2; TRBD1 aligns across 7 bases. Germline CDR1 reads SGDLS; CDR2 reads YYNGEE. This CDR3 has 14 amino acids. Losses at the gene ends were 3 bases for V and 7 bases for J; bases not matched to a gene: 9. The CDR3 spells CASSGPWTGLGYTF. In DNA, the CDR3 is TGTGCCAGCAGCGGCCCGTGGACAGGACTTGGCTACACCTTC.

V is TRBV4-1 and J is TRBJ1-1; D not resolved. The CDR3 sequence is 19 residues long. Deletions cut 0 bases from V and 6 bases from J, with 26 bases between. Germline V lookup: CDR1 MGHRA, CDR2 YSYEKL. The CDR3 DNA sequence: TGCGCCAGCAGCCAAGATTTATCCGGGGTTTTGGCGGTACACGCTGAAGCTTTCTTT. This codes for CASSQDLSGVLAVHAEAFF.

The chain employs TRBV3-1 (or the pseudogene TRBV3-2) and TRBJ2-1; 9 bases line up with TRBD2. V lost 7 bases to trimming and J lost 7 bases; unmatched junction nucleotides: 8. CDR1 is LGHDT and CDR2 is YNNKEL in the germline V gene (reference sequence). The CDR3 consists of 14 residues. The CDR3 loop is CASTKREARNEQFF. The CDR3 coding sequence is TGTGCCAGCACCAAGCGGGAGGCCAGGAATGAGCAGTTCTTC.

The chain recombines TRBV27 with TRBJ1-6, with 8 positions matching TRBD1. V dropped 3 bases and J dropped 7; count of bases not matched to a gene: 5. Germline-derived CDR1 and CDR2 are MNHEY and SMNVEV (reference sequence). The CDR3 sequence is 15 residues long. The CDR3 nucleotides are TGTGCCAGCAGTTTGGGTGACAGGGGAAATTCACCCCTCCACTTT. It specifies CASSLGDRGNSPLHF.

J is TRBJ1-2 and V is TRBV19; possible D gene TRBD1, 5 bases. The CDR3 runs to 17 residues. Germline V gene data show CDR1 as LNHDA and CDR2 as SQIVND (reference sequence). V lost 6 bases to trimming and J lost 2 bases, with 22 bases between them. The DNA of the CDR3 is TGTGCCAGTAGGCCTAACCCCGGACGGACACAAAACTATGGCTACACCTTC. Encoded protein: CASRPNPGRTQNYGYTF.

The chain couples TRBV12-3 or TRBV12-4 to TRBJ1-1, with D uncertain. The CDR3 spans 13 residues. Deletions cut 6 bases from V and 3 bases from J, with 11 bases between. The CDR3 loop reads CASSLTQHTEAFF. For the CDR3, the DNA is TGTGCCAGCAGCCTGACACAGCACACTGAAGCTTTCTTT.

This chain uses TRBV4-1 with TRBJ2-2, with 7 nucleotides matching TRBD2. Germline values: CDR1 MGHRA, CDR2 YSYEKL. This CDR3 has 14 residues. The junction had 2 bases not matched to a gene; V was cut back by 4 bases and J by 3 bases. The CDR3 coding sequence is TGCGCCAGCAGCCCGGGACTACACACCGGGGAGCTGTTTTTT. Encoded protein: CASSPGLHTGELFF.

The chain carries TRBV7-9 and TRBJ2-5; perhaps TRBD2 as D (5 bases). V lost 4 bases and J lost 4, with 13 bases in between. Germline V gene lookup returns CDR1 SEHNR and CDR2 FQNEAQ (reference sequence). The CDR3 extends over 14 amino acids. The CDR3 reads CASSSTTEVETQYF. Here the CDR3 DNA reads TGTGCCAGCAGCTCCACCACGGAGGTAGAGACCCAGTACTTC.

This clone has only a few counts. The chain combines TRBV19 with TRBJ2-7; no firm D call. V was clipped by 6 bases and J by 0 bases, with 12 bases between them. This CDR3 is built from 14 residues. Germline-derived CDR1 and CDR2 are LNHDA and SQIVND (reference sequence). The CDR3 DNA reads TGTGCCAGTAGCGACCGAGGTTACTCCTACGAGCAGTACTTC. Amino acid sequence: CASSDRGYSYEQYF.

J is TRBJ2-1 and V is TRBV5-1, with unresolved D. The length of the CDR3 is 12 residues. Trimming cost V 5 bases and J 5 bases, with 8 bases left between them. CDR1 and CDR2 (germline): SGHRS, YFSETQ. The CDR3 loop is CASRRLDNEQFF. The DNA for the CDR3 is TGCGCCAGCAGACGGCTAGACAATGAGCAGTTCTTC.

This clone was counted once. The genes are TRBV3-1 (or the pseudogene TRBV3-2) and TRBJ1-2; 9 bases align to TRBD1. The CDR3 consists of 17 residues. From germline, CDR1 is LGHDT and CDR2 YNNKEL (reference sequence). Germline trimming cut 3 bases from V and 5 bases from J; bases unmatched to any gene: 13. This CDR3 is CASSHLNPGQGRYGYTF. CDR3 coding DNA: TGTGCCAGCAGCCATCTTAACCCGGGACAGGGTCGATATGGCTACACCTTC.